Below, 21 T cell receptor beta chains from the same sample are listed, as sequenced in a study of OX40 agonist ivuxolimab in advanced cancers. Repertoires were generated with immunoSEQ multiplex PCR, while TCRdb's copy carries only in-frame clones and drops some. Of tens of thousands of clones listed, roughly 90% are singletons. Source: CD4+ or CD8+ T cells sorted from blood, taken in a trial of the OX40 agonist ivuxolimab. The receptors here all came from an adult with an advanced solid tumor such as melanoma, head and neck, liver or kidney cancer.

In its sample, this clone was seen a few times. V gene TRBV28 combines with J gene TRBJ2-4; 7 nucleotides agree with TRBD1. In germline, CDR1 is MDHEN, CDR2 SYDVKM. The CDR3 consists of 15 residues. The V gene end was trimmed by 4 bases and the J gene end by 0 bases; junction bases not matched to a gene: 3. Written as DNA, the CDR3 is TGTGCCAGCAGTTGGACAGGACTAGCCAAAAACATTCAGTACTTC. Amino acids: CASSWTGLAKNIQYF.

This chain's CDR3 is CASSLRQGIVNTEAFF. The CDR3 DNA is TGTGCCAGTAGTTTACGACAGGGCATTGTGAACACTGAAGCTTTCTTT. The V gene is TRBV19, the J gene TRBJ1-1; 7 nucleotides line up with TRBD1. CDR1 and CDR2 (germline): LNHDA, SQIVND (reference sequence). V shed 5 bases, J shed 0 bases, and the junction held 9 bases outside the gene matches. The CDR3 extends over 16 amino acids.

This chain joins TRBV9 and TRBJ2-2; D gene uncertain. The germline gives CDR1 SGDLS, CDR2 YYNGEE. This CDR3 comprises 15 residues. V was shortened by 3 bases and J by 5 bases, with 14 bases between the two germline ends. CDR3 residues: CASSGLRQPTGELFF. CDR3 sequence (DNA): TGTGCCAGCAGCGGTCTTAGGCAACCTACCGGGGAGCTGTTTTTT.

The chain combines TRBV5-4 with TRBJ2-3, with D perhaps TRBD1 or TRBD2 (5 bases each). CDR3 length: 16 amino acids. From germline, CDR1 is SGHNT and CDR2 YYREEE (reference sequence). V dropped 4 bases and J dropped 0 bases, with 15 bases sitting between them. The DNA of the CDR3 is TGTGCCAGCAGCCTATATACAGGACTTAGCACAGATACGCAGTATTTT. Translation gives CASSLYTGLSTDTQYF.

The rearrangement uses TRBV6-5 and TRBJ2-5; 13 positions agree with TRBD2. The CDR3 length is 15 residues. J was trimmed by 2 bases and V by 5 bases; bases with no gene match: 2. Germline V gene sequence: CDR1 MNHEY, CDR2 SVGAGI. CDR3 sequence reads: CASSTTSGGQETQYF. CDR3 nucleotides: TGTGCCAGCAGTACGACTAGCGGGGGGCAAGAGACCCAGTACTTC.

The chain combines TRBV6-5 with TRBJ2-7; D remains unclear. Trimming took off 2 bases at V and 1 base at J, with 9 bases between the two ends. This CDR3 has 14 amino acids. Per the germline V gene, CDR1 is MNHEY and CDR2 is SVGAGI. CDR3 bases: TGTGCCAGCAGTTACGGGCGCGGTTCCTACGAGCAGTACTTC. Protein product: CASSYGRGSYEQYF.

V gene TRBV10-3 combines with J gene TRBJ1-1; 8 positions match TRBD1. Trimming removed 10 bases from V and 5 bases from J; junction bases left unmatched: 9. Looked up from germline, CDR1 is ENHRY and CDR2 is SYGVKD. This CDR3 spans 13 amino acids. The CDR3 region has the DNA TGTGCCAGCAGACAGGGGTTTGGGACTGAAGCTTTCTTT. It codes for CASRQGFGTEAFF.

J is TRBJ2-3 and V is TRBV27, with 12 positions matching TRBD1. V dropped 5 bases and J dropped 10; count of bases not matched to a gene: 13. CDR3 size: 16 residues. In germline, CDR1 is MNHEY, CDR2 SMNVEV (reference sequence). The CDR3 loop is CASSPPGTGGIVAQYF. As DNA, the CDR3 is TGTGCCAGCAGTCCGCCCGGGACAGGGGGCATTGTCGCGCAGTATTTT.

The V call is TRBV6-4, the J call TRBJ2-2; D call uncertain. CDR1 and CDR2 from the germline V gene are MRHNA and SNTAGT. Trimming took off 4 bases at V and 5 bases at J, with 8 bases between the two ends. The CDR3 covers 13 residues. In nucleotides, the CDR3 is TGTGCCAGCAGTGCCTCTGGGACCGGGGAGCTGTTTTTT. Its protein product is CASSASGTGELFF.

The chain combines TRBV7-3 with TRBJ2-3, with D possibly TRBD1 on 6 matching bases. The V and J ends lost 3 bases and 3 bases respectively, with 13 bases between them. The CDR3 runs to 15 residues. Germline loops: CDR1 SGHTA, CDR2 FQGTGA. CDR3: CASSFRDTLTDTQYF. The CDR3 DNA reads TGTGCCAGCAGCTTCCGGGACACTCTAACAGATACGCAGTATTTT. Complete variable domain (other parts from reference TRBV7-3 and TRBJ2-3): GAGVSQTPSNKVTEKGKYVELRCDPISGHTALYWYRQSLGQGPEFLIYFQGTGAADDSGLPNDRFFAVRPEGSVSTLKIQRTERGDSAVYLCASSFRDTLTDTQYFGPGTRLTVL.

This clone was recorded only once. This chain links TRBV30 with TRBJ2-2; a weak D match, TRBD2 (6 bases). The V end was cut by 4 bases, the J end by 7 bases, with 13 bases between. The CDR3 spans 13 residues. Germline CDR1 and CDR2: GTSNPN and SVGIG (reference sequence). The CDR3 DNA is TGTGCCTGGACACTCGGGAGTATCGGGGAGCTGTTTTTT. Its translation: CAWTLGSIGELFF.

The chain uses TRBV6-5 and TRBJ1-3; D gene uncertain. Trimming took off 6 bases at V and 0 bases at J, with 12 bases between the two ends. CDR1 is MNHEY, CDR2 SVGAGI, per germline. The CDR3 loop spans 15 amino acids. The CDR3 sequence: CASSPGDSSGNTIYF. CDR3 DNA: TGTGCCAGCAGCCCAGGCGATAGCTCTGGAAACACCATATATTTT.

The genes are TRBV5-4 and TRBJ2-3, with 9 nucleotides matching TRBD2. Germline CDR1 and CDR2: SGHNT and YYREEE (reference sequence). Losses at the gene ends were 1 base for V and 6 bases for J; bases not matched to a gene: 18. The CDR3 totals 19 residues. CDR3: CASSLNYGGGGPHPDTQYF. DNA for the CDR3: TGTGCCAGCAGCTTGAACTACGGCGGGGGGGGCCCCCACCCCGATACGCAGTATTTT.

This clone occurred many times. The CDR3, as DNA: TGTGCCAGCAGCTCAACCGGGGCGAATGACATTCAGTACTTC. Amino acids: CASSSTGANDIQYF. V usage is TRBV6-4 and J usage is TRBJ2-4; D is tentatively TRBD1 or TRBD2 (5 bases each). The V gene's germline CDR1 is MRHNA and CDR2 SNTAGT. Trimming took off 6 bases at V and 8 bases at J, with 17 bases between the two ends. This CDR3 spans 14 amino acids.

V and J are TRBV4-3 and TRBJ2-7, with D possibly TRBD1 on 6 matching bases. The CDR3 has 15 residues. The germline CDR1 and CDR2 sequences are LGHNA and YSLEER. The ends were cut back, 0 bases at V and 1 base at J, with 10 bases in the middle. The CDR3 DNA follows: TGCGCCAGCAGCCAAGACGACAGGCCTTCCTACGAGCAGTACTTC. Protein product: CASSQDDRPSYEQYF.

This clone was detected only once. J is TRBJ2-7 and V is TRBV2; 10 positions match TRBD2. The CDR3 sequence is 14 residues long. V shed 1 base and J 12 bases; nucleotides not matched to a gene: 9. The germline V gene encodes CDR1 SNHLY and CDR2 FYNNEI. CDR3 residues: CASSEGLAGVARYF. The DNA for the CDR3 is TGTGCCAGCAGTGAAGGGCTAGCGGGGGTGGCCCGGTACTTC. Combining the CDR3 with reference TRBV2 and TRBJ2-7 gives the whole variable domain EPEVTQTPSHQVTQMGQEVILRCVPISNHLYFYWYRQILGQKVEFLVSFYNNEISEKSEIFDDQFSVERPDGSNFTLKIRSTKLEDSAMYFCASSEGLAGVARYFGPGTRLTVT.

This clone was seen just once. This chain's CDR3 is CASSLTSRGLGYGYTF. The CDR3 region has the DNA TGTGCCAGCAGTTTAACCTCGAGAGGGCTCGGCTATGGCTACACCTTC. The V and J genes are TRBV27 and TRBJ1-2; D gene uncertain. The germline V and J ends were trimmed by 2 bases and 4 bases, with 17 bases remaining between them. The CDR3 contains 16 residues. Per germline, CDR1 MNHEY and CDR2 SMNVEV (reference sequence).

This clone has a single count. The chain couples TRBV9 to TRBJ2-2; D unresolved. The CDR3 has 12 residues. V was clipped by 2 bases and J by 5 bases, with 4 bases between them. The germline CDR1 and CDR2 sequences are SGDLS and YYNGEE. CDR3 loop: CASSVITGELFF. In DNA form, the CDR3 reads TGTGCCAGCAGCGTGATTACCGGGGAGCTGTTTTTT.

This rearrangement joins TRBV6-6 to TRBJ1-4; 9 positions agree with TRBD1. There are 14 residues in the CDR3. CDR1 is MNHNY, CDR2 SVGAGI, per germline (reference sequence). The ends lost 6 bases at V and 5 bases at J; junction bases unmatched: 4. This CDR3 reads CASSPTGGNEKLFF. CDR3 coding DNA: TGTGCCAGCAGCCCGACAGGGGGAAATGAAAAACTGTTTTTT.

The chain carries TRBV4-2 and TRBJ2-5; TRBD2 agrees at 8 bases. This CDR3 region has 15 residues. Germline assignment: CDR1 LGHNA and CDR2 YNFKEQ. V was pared by 4 bases and J by 2 bases, with 6 bases of the junction left unmatched. This chain's CDR3 is CASSPKVAGQETQYF. The CDR3 bases are TGTGCCAGCAGCCCTAAGGTAGCGGGGCAAGAGACCCAGTACTTC.

The gene calls are TRBV21-1 and TRBJ2-3. TRBV21-1 is classified as a pseudogene. The CDR3 runs 17 residues. CDR3 bases: TGTGCCAGCAGCAAATGGCAGTACCAGCAACGCACAGATACGCAGTATTTT. Its protein is CASSKWQYQQRTDTQYF.